Presented here are 21 T cell receptor beta chains from one specimen sequenced in a study of CD8 T cells in ankylosing spondylitis (dated 2017 in TCRdb). The investigation overall reported the following: Blood from ankylosing spondylitis patients appeared to be characterized by a TCR beta motif composed of under ten highly homologous amino acid variants.

Library prep was done by 5' RACE. The listed sequencing device is Illumina HiSeq 2500. The raw public data were reprocessed by TCRdb itself: fastp quality trimming at Q25, MiXCR clonotype calling, in-frame beta chains only. Entries are consolidated by CDR3 protein sequence, retaining the most common genes and DNA. The sample contains 350,000 to 450,000 distinct CDR3 sequences, roughly 27% of them found a single time. Over 0.8% of the sample belongs to the ten largest clones. Their antigens remain unidentified. Sequencing was done on a sample of blood, either unsorted or a sorted T cell fraction (not recorded which). Receptors were obtained from a male donor with ankylosing spondylitis.

This clonotype occurred many times. The chain links TRBV20-1 to TRBJ2-5; D is undetermined. Trimming removed 0 bases from V and 2 bases from J, with 7 bases in between. Germline CDR1 DFQATT, CDR2 SNEGSKA (reference sequence). CDR3 length: 13 residues. CDR3 sequence reads: CSARDGPQETQYF. Here the CDR3 DNA reads TGCAGTGCTAGAGATGGACCACAAGAGACCCAGTACTTC.

This chain connects TRBV19 to TRBJ2-3; D perhaps matches TRBD2 (6 bases). This CDR3 region has 16 residues. Germline-derived CDR1 and CDR2 are LNHDA and SQIVND (reference sequence). Trimming removed 6 bases from V and 0 bases from J, with 16 bases in between. Here the CDR3 DNA reads TGTGCCAGTAGAAGTGGCGGGAAGGGTAGCACAGATACGCAGTATTTT. It specifies CASRSGGKGSTDTQYF. Complete variable domain (other parts from reference TRBV19 and TRBJ2-3): DGGITQSPKYLFRKEGQNVTLSCEQNLNHDAMYWYRQDPGQGLRLIYYSQIVNDFQKGDIAEGYSVSREKKESFPLTVTSAQKNPTAFYLCASRSGGKGSTDTQYFGPGTRLTVL.

This chain uses TRBV7-2 with TRBJ2-1; D may be TRBD1 or TRBD2 (6 bases each). Germline CDR1 is SGHTA and CDR2 is FQGNSA. V lost 0 bases to trimming and J lost 4 bases, with 25 bases between them. The CDR3 spans 20 residues. The DNA for the CDR3 is TGTGCCAGCAGCTTAGCCCCGGGACACCCGGGGAGGAGAGTATACAATGAGCAGTTCTTC. This gives the protein CASSLAPGHPGRRVYNEQFF.

This clonotype was recorded a few times. The gene calls are TRBV4-1 and TRBJ2-1; perhaps TRBD2 as D (6 bases). V lost 3 bases, J lost 5 bases, and 11 bases lay in between. The CDR3 is 14 amino acids. Per germline, CDR1 MGHRA and CDR2 YSYEKL. CDR3 in DNA: TGCGCCAGCAGCCAGGGGACTTGGAACAATGAGCAGTTCTTC. Encoded protein: CASSQGTWNNEQFF.

The rearrangement joins TRBV7-2 to TRBJ1-2; TRBD1 aligns across 8 bases. The CDR3 consists of 13 residues. Germline V CDR1 and CDR2: SGHTA, FQGNSA. Losses at the gene ends were 5 bases for V and 6 bases for J; bases not matched to a gene: 5. The CDR3: CASSPDRGDGYTF. DNA for the CDR3: TGTGCCAGCAGCCCCGACAGGGGCGATGGCTACACCTTC.

The chain uses TRBV25-1 and TRBJ1-2, with 11 nucleotides matching TRBD1. This CDR3 is built from 15 residues. V was clipped by 3 bases and J by 4 bases; unmatched bases: 4. The germline V gene has CDR1 MGHDK and CDR2 SYGVNS. The chain's CDR3 is CASSEDRGQIYGYTF. The CDR3 coding sequence is TGTGCCAGCAGTGAGGACAGGGGGCAAATCTATGGCTACACCTTC.

The V and J genes are TRBV20-1 and TRBJ1-1; perhaps TRBD1 as D (5 bases). Germline V gene lookup returns CDR1 DFQATT and CDR2 SNEGSKA (reference sequence). The CDR3 runs to 14 residues. The V end lost 5 bases, the J end lost 4 bases, and 17 bases lay between the germline ends. DNA for the CDR3: TGCAGTGCTGAGGATTACAGGTTCGGCACTGAAGCTTTCTTT. Translation gives CSAEDYRFGTEAFF.

This clonotype appeared a few times. The CDR3 nucleotides read TGTGCCAGCAGTCCAGGGACACGTCTAGGCACCGGGGAGCTGTTTTTT. Translation gives CASSPGTRLGTGELFF. The chain uses TRBV12-3 or TRBV12-4 and TRBJ2-2; a weak D match, TRBD1 (6 bases). Trimming pared 5 bases from V and 4 bases from J, leaving 17 bases between. The CDR3 runs 16 residues.

The chain joins TRBV19 to TRBJ2-3; D remains unclear. The V end lost 3 bases, the J end lost 4 bases, and 14 bases lay between the germline ends. CDR1 and CDR2 (germline): LNHDA, SQIVND (reference sequence). This CDR3 is 15 amino acids long. The CDR3 region has the DNA TGTGCCAGTAGTATCCGGGTCGACCCCCCAGATACGCAGTATTTT. It is translated as CASSIRVDPPDTQYF. Supplemented by reference TRBV19 and TRBJ2-3, the full variable domain reads DGGITQSPKYLFRKEGQNVTLSCEQNLNHDAMYWYRQDPGQGLRLIYYSQIVNDFQKGDIAEGYSVSREKKESFPLTVTSAQKNPTAFYLCASSIRVDPPDTQYFGPGTRLTVL.

In its sample, this clonotype was seen many times. The rearrangement links TRBV12-3 or TRBV12-4 to TRBJ1-2; D is ambiguous. Trimming removed 1 base at V and 1 base at J, with 7 bases between. The CDR3 covers 14 residues. The CDR3 DNA is TGTGCCAGCAGTTTAGGGCGGATTAACTATGGCTACACCTTC. It encodes CASSLGRINYGYTF.

This clonotype was observed once. The rearrangement links TRBV12-3 or TRBV12-4 to TRBJ1-1; a possible D gene is TRBD1 (6 bases). Trimming stripped 7 bases from V and 4 bases from J, with 13 bases between. This CDR3 spans 13 amino acids. CDR3 amino acids: CASTPGGATEAFF. In DNA, the CDR3 is TGTGCCAGCACCCCGGGGGGGGCCACTGAAGCTTTCTTT.

This clonotype was seen a handful of times. The V gene is TRBV5-6, the J gene TRBJ2-3; possible D gene TRBD1, 5 bases. In germline, CDR1 is SGHDT, CDR2 YYEEEE. The CDR3 contains 14 residues. V lost 0 bases to trimming and J lost 8 bases, with 13 bases between them. In DNA form, the CDR3 reads TGTGCCAGCAGCTTGGGGCAGGGAACGGCTACGCAGTATTTT. Translating it yields CASSLGQGTATQYF.

This clonotype has only one observation. This chain's CDR3 is CASSPAGTGGGTQYF. DNA for the CDR3: TGTGCCAGTAGCCCCGCCGGGACAGGCGGGGGGACGCAGTATTTT. The chain carries TRBV19 and TRBJ2-3, with D perhaps assigned TRBD1 or TRBD2 (8 bases each). Deletions cut 6 bases from V and 9 bases from J, with 22 bases between. From germline, CDR1 is LNHDA and CDR2 SQIVND (reference sequence). The CDR3 extends over 15 amino acids.

This clonotype was counted between two and nine times. This chain connects TRBV29-1 to TRBJ2-7, with TRBD1 as a possible D gene (6 bases). V gave up 0 bases and J gave up 6 bases, with 12 bases separating them. The CDR3 is 13 amino acids. Germline values: CDR1 SQVTM, CDR2 ANQGSEA. The CDR3 protein is CSVEDPTGSEQYF. CDR3 DNA: TGCAGCGTTGAAGACCCGACAGGATCCGAGCAGTACTTC.

J is TRBJ2-3 and V is TRBV5-1, with 8 nucleotides matching TRBD1. J lost 2 bases, V lost 4 bases, and 6 bases had no gene match. Germline V gene lookup returns CDR1 SGHRS and CDR2 YFSETQ. The CDR3 length is 15 residues. The CDR3 DNA is TGCGCCAGCAGCGGACAGGGCCCCCCCACAGATACGCAGTATTTT. Translating it yields CASSGQGPPTDTQYF.

The chain employs TRBV5-1 and TRBJ2-7; a weak D match, TRBD2 (6 bases). Germline loops: CDR1 SGHRS, CDR2 YFSETQ. Trimming removed 0 bases at V and 1 base at J, with 11 bases between. CDR3 size: 15 residues. DNA of the CDR3: TGCGCCAGCAGCTTGGGAGTAGCGGCGTCCTACGAGCAGTACTTC. Residues: CASSLGVAASYEQYF.

In this sample, this clonotype turned up a few times. The chain recombines TRBV5-1 with TRBJ2-7; 8 positions match TRBD1. The V gene's germline CDR1 is SGHRS and CDR2 YFSETQ. The CDR3 is 14 amino acids. Trimming took 0 bases from V and 5 from J; bases not matched to a gene: 4. CDR3 protein: CASSLGQGTDEQYF. For the CDR3, the DNA is TGCGCCAGCAGCTTGGGACAGGGGACTGACGAGCAGTACTTC.

This clonotype was seen ten or more times. The chain carries TRBV3-1 and TRBJ1-5; 7 bases fit TRBD1. This CDR3 spans 13 amino acids. The V and J ends lost 4 bases and 4 bases, in that order; junction bases with no gene match: 1. The germline V gene encodes CDR1 LGHDT and CDR2 YNNKEL (reference sequence). Here the CDR3 DNA reads TGTGCCAGCAGCCCGACAGGGAATCAGCCCCAGCATTTT. Its protein is CASSPTGNQPQHF.

The rearrangement links TRBV7-9 to TRBJ2-2; D possibly corresponds to TRBD2 (5 bases). Germline V lookup: CDR1 SEHNR, CDR2 FQNEAQ (reference sequence). The CDR3 spans 14 residues. The V gene lost 6 bases and the J gene lost 9 bases, with 17 bases spanning the gap. This chain's CDR3 is CASRPGSRVRELFF. CDR3 sequence (DNA): TGTGCCAGCAGGCCGGGGTCTCGTGTACGGGAGCTGTTTTTT.

CDR3 bases: TGCAGTGCTGTGGAGGGATATGAGCAGTTCTTC. Amino acids: CSAVEGYEQFF. The rearrangement uses TRBV20-1 and TRBJ2-1, with a possible D match to TRBD2 (6 bases). The V end was cut by 5 bases, the J end by 8 bases, with 10 bases between. In germline, CDR1 is DFQATT, CDR2 SNEGSKA (reference sequence). This CDR3 contains 11 residues.

Only a few counts were recorded for this clonotype. J is TRBJ2-7 and V is TRBV20-1, with 11 nucleotides matching TRBD1. With 6 bases clipped from V and 5 bases from J, the junction kept 6 bases outside the gene matches. There are 13 residues in the CDR3. The V gene's germline CDR1 is DFQATT and CDR2 SNEGSKA (reference sequence). The CDR3 sequence: CSAVGQGANEQYF. CDR3 nucleotides: TGCAGTGCCGTAGGACAGGGGGCCAACGAGCAGTACTTC.